Shown below are 11 T cell receptor beta chains from a single sample sequenced in a study of blood T cell repertoires in COVID-19. The table came from immunoSEQ multiplex PCR; TCRdb's copy has only in-frame clones and leaves some out. The table records roughly 400,000 clones, over 75% of them present only once. The source material was PBMCs or T cells enriched from blood (not recorded which). These receptors were taken from a woman aged 18-29 years who had been exposed to COVID-19.

The chain is built from TRBV5-1 and TRBJ2-3; 8 bases align to TRBD1. Germline-derived CDR1 and CDR2 are SGHRS and YFSETQ. The ends lost 4 bases at V and 0 bases at J; junction bases unmatched: 4. There are 15 residues in the CDR3. CDR3 DNA: TGCGCCAGCAGCATAGGACAGGGTAGCACAGATACGCAGTATTTT. Its translation is CASSIGQGSTDTQYF.

This chain connects TRBV7-8 to TRBJ2-4; no reliable D call. This CDR3 is built from 14 residues. CDR1 is SGHVS, CDR2 FQNEAQ, per germline. V lost 1 base and J 5 bases, leaving 9 bases between the germline ends. The CDR3 region is CASSLVRSQNIQYF. The CDR3 nucleotides read TGTGCCAGCAGCTTAGTCAGGTCCCAAAACATTCAGTACTTC. Full variable domain (missing parts from reference TRBV7-8 and TRBJ2-4): GAGVSQSPRYKVAKRGQDVALRCDPISGHVSLFWYQQALGQGPEFLTYFQNEAQLDKSGLPSDRFFAERPEGSVSTLKIQRTQQEDSAVYLCASSLVRSQNIQYFGAGTRLSVL.

The J gene is TRBJ1-4, the V gene TRBV28; TRBD1 agrees at 7 bases. After removal of 2 bases from V and 8 bases from J, the junction contained 8 bases not matched to a gene. Germline CDR1 MDHEN, CDR2 SYDVKM. This CDR3 has 15 amino acids. The CDR3 reads CASSLVPGGQEKLFF. CDR3 sequence (DNA): TGTGCCAGCAGTTTAGTTCCAGGGGGGCAGGAAAAACTGTTTTTT.

The chain uses TRBV5-1 and TRBJ1-4, with D possibly TRBD1 on 6 matching bases. Trimming shortened V by 4 bases and J by 0 bases, and 13 bases separated the two germline ends. The CDR3 totals 16 residues. Germline CDR1 SGHRS, CDR2 YFSETQ. For the CDR3, the DNA is TGCGCCAGCAGCGAGGGACAACCTGCAACTAATGAAAAACTGTTTTTT. Amino acids: CASSEGQPATNEKLFF.

The table lists this clone with a few counts. The chain combines TRBV9 with TRBJ1-6; 7 bases are shared with TRBD1. The V gene's germline CDR1 is SGDLS and CDR2 YYNGEE. The CDR3 is 17 residues long. The junction had 8 bases not matched to a gene; V was cut back by 1 base and J by 4 bases. The CDR3 bases are TGTGCCAGCAGCGTATCTCGGGACAGAGAATATAATTCACCCCTCCACTTT. This sequence encodes CASSVSRDREYNSPLHF.

The CDR3 DNA reads as TGTGCCAGCTCACCTGACCGGCTGGGCACTGGAAACACCATATATTTT. Translated, it gives CASSPDRLGTGNTIYF. The rearrangement uses TRBV18 and TRBJ1-3, with D hard to call. The germline V gene encodes CDR1 KGHSH and CDR2 LQKENI. With 3 bases removed from V and 2 bases from J, the gap between germline ends came to 14 bases. The CDR3 consists of 16 residues.

The chain links TRBV19 to TRBJ1-2; 7 bases agree with TRBD1. The length of the CDR3 is 14 residues. V was clipped by 7 bases and J by 5 bases; unmatched bases: 10. In germline, CDR1 is LNHDA, CDR2 SQIVND (reference sequence). The CDR3 nucleotides are TGTGCCAGTAACGAGGGGGCGGCTGGGTATGGCTACACCTTC. As protein: CASNEGAAGYGYTF.

The rearrangement links TRBV6-5 to TRBJ1-2; D not resolved. The CDR3 totals 12 residues. Germline V CDR1 and CDR2: MNHEY, SVGAGI. Between the trimmed V and J ends, which lost 4 bases and 8 bases, there was a span of 11 bases. The CDR3: CASSSGRSGYTF. Here the CDR3 DNA reads TGTGCCAGCAGTTCGGGGAGAAGCGGCTACACCTTC.

This clone was counted a few times. This sample also contains other DNA sequences that code for the same CDR3. The chain combines TRBV6-2 or TRBV6-3 with TRBJ2-7; D uncertain. Germline CDR1 is MNHEY and CDR2 is SVGEGT. CDR3 length equals 11 residues. V lost 4 bases and J 3 bases, leaving 4 bases between the germline ends. The CDR3 reads CASSFYYEQYF. CDR3 DNA: TGTGCCAGCAGTTTCTACTACGAGCAGTACTTC.

This clone was observed a few times. The gene calls are TRBV30 and TRBJ1-1; the match to TRBD1 covers 9 bases. The CDR3 has 16 residues. The trim removed 3 bases at V and 0 bases at J, leaving 8 bases unmatched. CDR1 GTSNPN and CDR2 SVGIG come from the germline V gene (reference sequence). The CDR3 is CAWSNRGLDLNTEAFF. The CDR3 DNA sequence: TGTGCCTGGAGCAACAGGGGGCTGGACCTGAACACTGAAGCTTTCTTT.

The chain carries TRBV28 and TRBJ2-2, with 8 positions matching TRBD2. Looked up from germline, CDR1 is MDHEN and CDR2 is SYDVKM. This CDR3 region has 14 residues. V gave up 3 bases and J gave up 6 bases; unmatched junction bases: 3. The CDR3 DNA reads as TGTGCCAGCAGTTTGGGACTAGGCCCCGGGGAGCTGTTTTTT. Its translation is CASSLGLGPGELFF.